The sequence of this T cell receptor beta chain was determined in a study of regulatory T cells in long-lasting Graves disease. Overall study results and limits: Lower TCR diversity was seen in persistent Graves' patients than in newly diagnosed ones. Persistent disease exhibited a predilection for TRBV28, TRBJ1-2 and TRBJ2-5.

Per germline, CDR1 MDHEN and CDR2 SYDVKM. Trimming left V 8 bases short and J 2 bases short, with 16 bases between. The CDR3 spans 15 residues. As to time point: persistent/refractory GD, antithyroid drugs over 5 years with positive TRAb. After RNA was extracted from PBMCs, the TCR library was made from it. Approximately 8.9-milliliter peripheral blood samples went into EDTA tubes. This clonotype was observed at least ten times. Its cognate antigen is unknown. CDR3-region Arm-PCR and iRepertoire HTBI primers produced the TCR beta libraries. Original analysis: Overall, samples carried approximately 60 TRBV and around 13 TRBJ segments. TCRdb re-derived calls from the multiplex PCR reads in MiXCR, one entry per CDR3 protein. These V and J calls derive from TCRdb rather than the authors' analysis. The sample includes 600,000 to 850,000 distinct CDR3 sequences, 25% to 30% of them seen just once.

This sequence joins TRBV28 and TRBJ1-5, with D perhaps matching TRBD1 (6 bases). The source was peripheral blood mononuclear cells (PBMCs), collected when the disease was refractory, from a patient treated with antithyroid drugs. This sequence originates from a female donor with Graves disease. The CDR3 DNA reads as TGTGCCAGCGCCCCCAGGGGACTAGGCAATCAGCCCCAGCATTTT. It is translated as CASAPRGLGNQPQHF.